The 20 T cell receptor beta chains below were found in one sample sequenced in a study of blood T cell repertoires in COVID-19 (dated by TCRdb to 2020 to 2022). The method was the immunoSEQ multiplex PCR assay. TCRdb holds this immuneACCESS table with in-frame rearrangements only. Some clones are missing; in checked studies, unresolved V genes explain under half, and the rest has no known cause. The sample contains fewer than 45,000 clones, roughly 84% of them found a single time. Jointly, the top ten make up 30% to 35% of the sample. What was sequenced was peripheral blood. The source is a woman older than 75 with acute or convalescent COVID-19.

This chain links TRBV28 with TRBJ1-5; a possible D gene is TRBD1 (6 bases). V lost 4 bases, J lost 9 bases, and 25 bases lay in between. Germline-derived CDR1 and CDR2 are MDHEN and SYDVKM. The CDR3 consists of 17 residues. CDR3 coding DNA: TGTGCCAGCAGTTCTGGTCAGGGGATGGGGTGGGATGGGCCCCAGCATTTT. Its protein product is CASSSGQGMGWDGPQHF.

The CDR3 spells CATATGTGTYEQYF. DNA of the CDR3: TGTGCCACCGCGACCGGGACAGGGACCTACGAGCAGTACTTC. The gene calls are TRBV11-2 and TRBJ2-7; 9 positions match TRBD1. Losses at the gene ends were 10 bases for V and 2 bases for J; bases not matched to a gene: 9. This CDR3 region has 14 residues. Germline CDR1 and CDR2: SGHAT and FQNNGV.

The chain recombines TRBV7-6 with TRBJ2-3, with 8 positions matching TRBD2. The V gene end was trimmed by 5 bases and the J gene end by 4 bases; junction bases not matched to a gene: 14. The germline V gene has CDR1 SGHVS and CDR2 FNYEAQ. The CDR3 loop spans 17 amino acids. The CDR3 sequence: CASSQGRLSGSADTQYF. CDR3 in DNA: TGTGCCAGCAGCCAAGGAAGGCTCAGCGGGAGTGCAGATACGCAGTATTTT.

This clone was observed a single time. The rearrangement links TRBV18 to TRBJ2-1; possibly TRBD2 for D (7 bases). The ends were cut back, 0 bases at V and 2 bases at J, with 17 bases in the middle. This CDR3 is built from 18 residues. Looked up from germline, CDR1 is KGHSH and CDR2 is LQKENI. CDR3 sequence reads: CASSPPGGQASTYNEQFF. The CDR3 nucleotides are TGTGCCAGCTCACCACCGGGGGGGCAGGCGAGTACCTACAATGAGCAGTTCTTC.

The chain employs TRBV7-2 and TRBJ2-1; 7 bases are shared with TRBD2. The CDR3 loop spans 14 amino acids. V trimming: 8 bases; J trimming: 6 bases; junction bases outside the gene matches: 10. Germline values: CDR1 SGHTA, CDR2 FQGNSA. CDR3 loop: CASGGTIMSNEQFF. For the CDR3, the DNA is TGTGCCAGCGGCGGGACTATCATGAGCAATGAGCAGTTCTTC.

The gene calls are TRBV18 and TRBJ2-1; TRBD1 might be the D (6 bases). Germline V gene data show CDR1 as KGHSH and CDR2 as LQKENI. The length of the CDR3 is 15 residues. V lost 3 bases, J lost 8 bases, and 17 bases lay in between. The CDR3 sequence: CASSPVQGGQYEQFF. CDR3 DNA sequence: TGTGCCAGCTCACCTGTACAGGGTGGACAATATGAGCAGTTCTTC.

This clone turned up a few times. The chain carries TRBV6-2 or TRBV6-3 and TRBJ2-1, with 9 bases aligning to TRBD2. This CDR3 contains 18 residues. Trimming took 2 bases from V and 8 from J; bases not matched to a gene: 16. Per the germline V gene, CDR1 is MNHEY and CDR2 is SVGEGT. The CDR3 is CASSYEGAGGLTVDEQFF. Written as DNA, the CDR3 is TGTGCCAGCAGTTACGAGGGAGCGGGAGGCCTGACGGTGGATGAGCAGTTCTTC.

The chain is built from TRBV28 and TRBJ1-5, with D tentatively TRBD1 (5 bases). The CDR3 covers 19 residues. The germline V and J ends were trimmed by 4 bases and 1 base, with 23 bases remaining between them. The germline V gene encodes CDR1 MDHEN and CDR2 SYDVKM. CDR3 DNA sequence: TGTGCCAGCAGTTCAGGAGGGGTTCAAGGGATATCGAGCAATCAGCCCCAGCATTTT. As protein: CASSSGGVQGISSNQPQHF. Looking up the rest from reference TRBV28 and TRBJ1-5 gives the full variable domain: DVKVTQSSRYLVKRTGEKVFLECVQDMDHENMFWYRQDPGLGLRLIYFSYDVKMKEKGDIPEGYSVSREKKERFSLILESASTNQTSMYLCASSSGGVQGISSNQPQHFGDGTRLSIL.

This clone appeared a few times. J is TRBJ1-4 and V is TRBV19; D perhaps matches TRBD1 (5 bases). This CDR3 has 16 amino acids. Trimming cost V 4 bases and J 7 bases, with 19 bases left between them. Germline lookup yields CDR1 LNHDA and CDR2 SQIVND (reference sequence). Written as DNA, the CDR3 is TGTGCCAGTAGTAGGGCGGTACAGGTCGGGAGTGAAAAACTGTTTTTT. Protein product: CASSRAVQVGSEKLFF. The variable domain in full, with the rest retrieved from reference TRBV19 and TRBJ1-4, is DGGITQSPKYLFRKEGQNVTLSCEQNLNHDAMYWYRQDPGQGLRLIYYSQIVNDFQKGDIAEGYSVSREKKESFPLTVTSAQKNPTAFYLCASSRAVQVGSEKLFFGSGTQLSVL.

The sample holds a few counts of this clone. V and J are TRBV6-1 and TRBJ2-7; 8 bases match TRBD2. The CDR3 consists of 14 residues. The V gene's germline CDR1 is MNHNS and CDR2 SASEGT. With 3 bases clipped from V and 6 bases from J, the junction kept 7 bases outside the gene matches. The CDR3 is CASSEVAGSPEQYF. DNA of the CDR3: TGTGCCAGCAGTGAGGTAGCGGGATCCCCCGAGCAGTACTTC.

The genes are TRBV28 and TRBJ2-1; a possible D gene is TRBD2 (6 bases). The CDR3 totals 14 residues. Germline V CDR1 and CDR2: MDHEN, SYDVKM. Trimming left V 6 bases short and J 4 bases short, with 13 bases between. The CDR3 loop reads CASSLGLQYNEQFF. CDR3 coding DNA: TGTGCCAGCAGCCTGGGACTCCAATACAATGAGCAGTTCTTC.

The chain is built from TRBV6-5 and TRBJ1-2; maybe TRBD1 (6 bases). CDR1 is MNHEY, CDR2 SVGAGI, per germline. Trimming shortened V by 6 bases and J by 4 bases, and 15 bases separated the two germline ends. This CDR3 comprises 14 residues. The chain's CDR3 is CASRGPGQLYGYTF. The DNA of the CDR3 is TGTGCCAGCAGGGGGCCCGGACAGCTCTATGGCTACACCTTC.

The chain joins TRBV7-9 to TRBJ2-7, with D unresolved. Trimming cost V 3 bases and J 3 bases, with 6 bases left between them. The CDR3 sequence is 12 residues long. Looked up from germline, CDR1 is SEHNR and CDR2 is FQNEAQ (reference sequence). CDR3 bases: TGTGCCAGCAGCTTGGCCAACTACGAGCAGTACTTC. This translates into CASSLANYEQYF.

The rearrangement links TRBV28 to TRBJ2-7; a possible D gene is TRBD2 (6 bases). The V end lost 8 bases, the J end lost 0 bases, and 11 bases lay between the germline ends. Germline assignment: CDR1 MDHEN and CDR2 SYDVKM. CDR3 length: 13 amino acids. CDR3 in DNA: TGTGCCAGCGAGGCGGGACGCTCCTACGAGCAGTACTTC. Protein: CASEAGRSYEQYF.

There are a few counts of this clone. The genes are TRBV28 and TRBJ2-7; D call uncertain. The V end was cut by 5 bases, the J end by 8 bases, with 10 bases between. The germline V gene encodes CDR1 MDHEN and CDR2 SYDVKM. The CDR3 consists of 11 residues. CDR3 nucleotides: TGTGCCAGCAGTATTGAGAATAAGCAGTACTTC. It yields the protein CASSIENKQYF.

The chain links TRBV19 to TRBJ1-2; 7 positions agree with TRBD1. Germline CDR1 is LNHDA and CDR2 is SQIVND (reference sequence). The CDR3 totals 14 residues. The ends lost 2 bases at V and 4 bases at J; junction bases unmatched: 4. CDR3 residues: CASSITGQLYGYTF. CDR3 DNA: TGTGCCAGTAGTATAACGGGACAGCTCTATGGCTACACCTTC.

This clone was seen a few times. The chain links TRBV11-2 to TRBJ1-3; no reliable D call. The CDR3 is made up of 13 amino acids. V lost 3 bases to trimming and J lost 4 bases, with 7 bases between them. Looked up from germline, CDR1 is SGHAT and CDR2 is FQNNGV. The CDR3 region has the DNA TGTGCCAGCAGCTTGGCAACGGGAAACACCATATATTTT. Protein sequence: CASSLATGNTIYF.

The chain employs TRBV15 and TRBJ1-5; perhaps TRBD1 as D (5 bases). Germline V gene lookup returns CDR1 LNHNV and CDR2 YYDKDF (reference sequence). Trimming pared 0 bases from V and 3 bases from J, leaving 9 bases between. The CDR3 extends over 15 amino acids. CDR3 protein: CATSRDRDDNQPQHF. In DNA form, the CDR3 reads TGTGCCACCAGCAGAGACAGGGATGACAATCAGCCCCAGCATTTT.

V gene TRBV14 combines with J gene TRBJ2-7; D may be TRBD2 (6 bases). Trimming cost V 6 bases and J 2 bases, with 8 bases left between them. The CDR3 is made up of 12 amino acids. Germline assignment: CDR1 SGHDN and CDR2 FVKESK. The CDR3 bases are TGTGCCAGCAGGGGACTTGCCTACGAGCAGTACTTC. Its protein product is CASRGLAYEQYF.

The CDR3 here is CASSLRSQEQFF. In DNA, the CDR3 is TGTGCCAGCAGTTTGCGGTCCCAGGAGCAGTTCTTC. The chain uses TRBV28 and TRBJ2-1, with D unclear. The V end lost 3 bases, the J end lost 10 bases, and 10 bases lay between the germline ends. Germline V gene sequence: CDR1 MDHEN, CDR2 SYDVKM. The CDR3 contains 12 residues.